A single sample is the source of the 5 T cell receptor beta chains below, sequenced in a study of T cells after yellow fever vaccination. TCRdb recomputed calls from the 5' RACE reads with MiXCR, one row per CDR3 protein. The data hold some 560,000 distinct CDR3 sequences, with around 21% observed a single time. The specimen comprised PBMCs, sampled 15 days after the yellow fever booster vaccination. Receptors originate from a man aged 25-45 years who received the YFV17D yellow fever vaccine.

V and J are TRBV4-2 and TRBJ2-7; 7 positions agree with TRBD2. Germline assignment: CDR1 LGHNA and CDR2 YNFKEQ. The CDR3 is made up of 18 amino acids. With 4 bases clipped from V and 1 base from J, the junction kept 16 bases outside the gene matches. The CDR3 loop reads CASSRVGGSEGASYEQYF. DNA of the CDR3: TGTGCCAGCAGCCGTGTGGGGGGGTCCGAGGGAGCTTCCTACGAGCAGTACTTC.

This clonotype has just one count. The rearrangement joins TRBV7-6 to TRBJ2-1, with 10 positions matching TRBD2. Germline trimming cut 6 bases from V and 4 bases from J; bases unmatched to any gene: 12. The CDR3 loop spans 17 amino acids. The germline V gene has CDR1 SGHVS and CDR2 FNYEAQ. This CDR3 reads CASSSTSTSGLYNEQFF. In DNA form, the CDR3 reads TGTGCCAGCAGTTCGACCTCGACTAGCGGGTTATACAATGAGCAGTTCTTC.

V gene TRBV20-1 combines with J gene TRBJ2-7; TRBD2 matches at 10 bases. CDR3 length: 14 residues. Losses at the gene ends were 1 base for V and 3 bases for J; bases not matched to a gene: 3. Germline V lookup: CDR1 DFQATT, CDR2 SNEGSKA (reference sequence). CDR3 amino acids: CSARGAGGGYEQYF. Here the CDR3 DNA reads TGCAGTGCTAGAGGAGCGGGAGGGGGCTACGAGCAGTACTTC.

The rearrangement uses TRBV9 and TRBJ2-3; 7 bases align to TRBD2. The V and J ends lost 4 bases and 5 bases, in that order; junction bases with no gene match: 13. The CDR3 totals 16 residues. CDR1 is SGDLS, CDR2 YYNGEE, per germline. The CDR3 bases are TGTGCCAGCAGCCCCCCCGGTGCGGGAGTAAGAGATACGCAGTATTTT. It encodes CASSPPGAGVRDTQYF.

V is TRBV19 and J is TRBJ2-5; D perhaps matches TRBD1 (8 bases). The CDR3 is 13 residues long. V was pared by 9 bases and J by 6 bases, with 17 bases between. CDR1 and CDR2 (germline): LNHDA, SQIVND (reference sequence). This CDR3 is CARMDREGQTQYF. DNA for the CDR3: TGTGCCAGAATGGACAGGGAGGGACAGACCCAGTACTTC.